One and the same sample provided the 8 T cell receptor beta chains below, sequenced in a study of Tregs in tolerant kidney transplant recipients. Sequenced by immunoSEQ multiplex PCR; TCRdb stores in-frame clones only, minus some. The sample includes about 110,000 clones, 85% to 90% of them seen just once. The sequencing used CD4+ T cells from blood, collected before the transplant. These receptors were taken from a human donor who received a combined kidney and bone marrow transplant.

The V and J genes are TRBV19 and TRBJ2-7, with a tentative D call TRBD1 (5 bases). This CDR3 has 15 amino acids. Germline loops: CDR1 LNHDA, CDR2 SQIVND (reference sequence). V dropped 1 base and J dropped 2 bases, with 12 bases sitting between them. For the CDR3, the DNA is TGTGCCAGTAGTATAGGGCCAGACAGACCCTACGAGCAGTACTTC. Translating gives CASSIGPDRPYEQYF.

The chain combines TRBV5-8 with TRBJ1-2; 9 bases map to TRBD1. Losses at the gene ends were 4 bases for V and 3 bases for J; bases not matched to a gene: 10. This CDR3 has 16 amino acids. Germline V gives CDR1 SGHTS, CDR2 YDEGEE. The CDR3 nucleotides are TGTGCCAGCAGCCTAACCTCCGGGACAGGGCACTATGGCTACACCTTC. The encoded protein is CASSLTSGTGHYGYTF.

The CDR3 is CASRPRENTEAFF. In DNA, the CDR3 is TGCGCCAGCAGGCCTCGGGAGAACACTGAAGCTTTCTTT. V usage is TRBV5-1 and J usage is TRBJ1-1; D uncertain. The CDR3 has 13 amino acids. V was shortened by 5 bases and J by 1 base, with 9 bases between the two germline ends. Germline V gives CDR1 SGHRS, CDR2 YFSETQ.

V is TRBV28 and J is TRBJ2-5; 11 bases fit TRBD1. The CDR3 is 17 residues long. From germline, CDR1 is MDHEN and CDR2 SYDVKM. The junction had 11 bases not matched to a gene; V was cut back by 4 bases and J by 4 bases. Written as DNA, the CDR3 is TGTGCCAGCAGTTACAAACCCGGACAGGGGGCGAGAGAGACCCAGTACTTC. It translates to CASSYKPGQGARETQYF.

The rearrangement joins TRBV18 to TRBJ2-7; TRBD2 might be the D (6 bases). The germline V and J ends were trimmed by 4 bases and 3 bases, with 13 bases remaining between them. The CDR3 is made up of 14 amino acids. Per the germline V gene, CDR1 is KGHSH and CDR2 is LQKENI. CDR3 nucleotide sequence: TGTGCCAGCTCACGCTCTGGGCGGGACTACGAGCAGTACTTC. It is translated as CASSRSGRDYEQYF.

V is TRBV7-2 and J is TRBJ1-2, with D possibly being TRBD1 (5 bases). The CDR3 has 16 residues. The germline CDR1 and CDR2 sequences are SGHTA and FQGNSA. With 1 base removed from V and 2 bases from J, the gap between germline ends came to 14 bases. The DNA for the CDR3 is TGTGCCAGCAGCTTAGATGGGACGGGGGAGAACTATGGCTACACCTTC. Translation: CASSLDGTGENYGYTF.

The rearrangement joins TRBV6-5 to TRBJ2-3; D perhaps matches TRBD1 (5 bases). There are 13 residues in the CDR3. Germline CDR1 and CDR2: MNHEY and SVGAGI. V lost 5 bases to trimming and J lost 3 bases, with 9 bases between them. This CDR3 reads CASSPDTTDTQYF. Here the CDR3 DNA reads TGTGCCAGCAGTCCGGACACAACAGATACGCAGTATTTT.

The CDR3 protein is CASSLSRGRNTEAFF. CDR3 nucleotides: TGTGCCAGCAGCTTATCGCGGGGACGGAACACTGAAGCTTTCTTT. The chain is built from TRBV7-9 and TRBJ1-1; TRBD1 might be the D (5 bases). Germline V gene lookup returns CDR1 SEHNR and CDR2 FQNEAQ (reference sequence). The V and J ends lost 2 bases and 1 base respectively, with 11 bases between them. The CDR3 loop spans 15 amino acids.